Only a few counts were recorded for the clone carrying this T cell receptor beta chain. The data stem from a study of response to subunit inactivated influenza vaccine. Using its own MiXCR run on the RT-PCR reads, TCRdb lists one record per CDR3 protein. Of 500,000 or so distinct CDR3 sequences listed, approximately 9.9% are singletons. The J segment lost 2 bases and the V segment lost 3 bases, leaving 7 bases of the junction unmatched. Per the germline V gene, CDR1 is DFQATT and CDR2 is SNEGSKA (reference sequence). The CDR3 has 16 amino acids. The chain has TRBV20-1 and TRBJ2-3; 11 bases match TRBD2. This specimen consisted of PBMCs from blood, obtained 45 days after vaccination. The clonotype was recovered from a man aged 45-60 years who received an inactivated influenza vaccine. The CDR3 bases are TGCAGTGCTAGGGGCACTAGCGGGGGCATCACAGATACGCAGTATTTT. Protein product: CSARGTSGGITDTQYF.